This passage covers 32 T cell receptor beta chains from one sample sequenced in a study of blood T cell repertoires in COVID-19. Profiling relied on immunoSEQ multiplex PCR, and the TCRdb table lists in-frame clones only, not all of them. Among roughly 88,000 clones listed, roughly 89% were seen once. Sample: peripheral blood. These receptors all come from a woman aged 55 to 70 with COVID-19, enrolled during active disease.

This sequence joins TRBV27 and TRBJ1-1; a weak D match, TRBD1 (6 bases). Germline CDR1 reads MNHEY; CDR2 reads SMNVEV (reference sequence). V was cut by 3 bases and J by 4 bases, with 18 bases left in between. The CDR3 covers 16 residues. The CDR3 reads CASSLSRGSRGTEAFF. The CDR3 DNA reads as TGTGCCAGCAGTTTGTCAAGGGGGTCGCGAGGCACTGAAGCTTTCTTT.

The CDR3 here is CASRDGQGGEKLFF. The CDR3 DNA reads TGTGCCAGCAGAGATGGACAGGGGGGCGAAAAACTGTTTTTT. This sequence joins TRBV5-5 and TRBJ1-4; 10 nucleotides align to TRBD1. After removal of 5 bases from V and 8 bases from J, the junction contained 6 bases not matched to a gene. The germline V gene encodes CDR1 SGHKS and CDR2 YYEKEE (reference sequence). The CDR3 length is 14 residues.

The chain carries TRBV4-1 and TRBJ2-4; 8 bases are a match to TRBD2. V lost 2 bases to trimming and J lost 8 bases; unmatched junction nucleotides: 8. CDR3 length: 15 residues. Germline V lookup: CDR1 MGHRA, CDR2 YSYEKL. CDR3 region: CASSQLRGGQDIQYF. The CDR3 coding sequence is TGCGCCAGCAGCCAACTTCGGGGGGGGCAGGACATTCAGTACTTC.

The J gene is TRBJ1-5, the V gene TRBV19, with a weak D call TRBD1 (5 bases). Germline loops: CDR1 LNHDA, CDR2 SQIVND (reference sequence). This CDR3 has 16 residues. V was trimmed by 6 bases and J by 4 bases, leaving 19 bases between them. This chain's CDR3 is CASRGGGRGGNQPQHF. The CDR3 DNA reads TGTGCCAGTAGAGGCGGTGGTAGGGGAGGGAATCAGCCCCAGCATTTT.

J is TRBJ1-6 and V is TRBV7-9; the D gene is possibly TRBD1 (5 bases). The CDR3 consists of 18 residues. V lost 3 bases, J lost 0 bases, and 15 bases lay in between. Germline V gene lookup returns CDR1 SEHNR and CDR2 FQNEAQ (reference sequence). This chain's CDR3 is CASSLGGRGSSYNSPLHF. In DNA, the CDR3 is TGTGCCAGCAGCTTGGGGGGTCGGGGAAGCTCCTATAATTCACCCCTCCACTTT.

The rearrangement links TRBV11-2 to TRBJ1-4; 8 bases line up with TRBD1. From germline, CDR1 is SGHAT and CDR2 FQNNGV. V shed 5 bases and J 8 bases; nucleotides not matched to a gene: 7. The CDR3 runs to 14 residues. The CDR3: CASSIRQGNEKLFF. For the CDR3, the DNA is TGTGCCAGCAGCATACGACAGGGGAACGAAAAACTGTTTTTT.

This rearrangement joins TRBV5-5 to TRBJ1-2, with D unclear. The CDR3 consists of 12 residues. Trimming left V 4 bases short and J 7 bases short, with 11 bases between. Germline loops: CDR1 SGHKS, CDR2 YYEKEE (reference sequence). The CDR3 reads CASSRRAGGYTF. CDR3 nucleotide sequence: TGTGCCAGCAGCAGGAGGGCAGGTGGCTACACCTTC.

The rearrangement links TRBV5-8 to TRBJ1-5, with D maybe TRBD1 (6 bases). This CDR3 has 16 amino acids. The V gene lost 1 base and the J gene lost 0 bases, with 11 bases spanning the gap. In germline, CDR1 is SGHTS, CDR2 YDEGEE. CDR3 amino acids: CASSLSGADSNQPQHF. CDR3 DNA: TGTGCCAGCAGCTTGTCAGGGGCGGATAGCAATCAGCCCCAGCATTTT. Complete variable domain (other parts from reference TRBV5-8 and TRBJ1-5): EAGVTQSPTHLIKTRGQQATLRCSPISGHTSVYWYQQALGLGLQFLLWYDEGEERNRGNFPPRFSGRQFPNYSSELNVNALELEDSALYLCASSLSGADSNQPQHFGDGTRLSIL.

The J gene is TRBJ2-1, the V gene TRBV11-3, with TRBD2 matching over 14 bases. Germline V CDR1 and CDR2: SGHNT, YENEEA. V was pared by 5 bases and J by 4 bases, with 4 bases of the junction left unmatched. The CDR3 is 16 amino acids. The chain's CDR3 is CASSPGTSGGYNEQFF. The CDR3, as DNA: TGTGCCAGCAGCCCCGGGACTAGCGGGGGTTACAATGAGCAGTTCTTC.

V gene TRBV9 combines with J gene TRBJ1-1; D unclear. Between the trimmed V and J ends, which lost 2 bases and 5 bases, there was a span of 10 bases. Looked up from germline, CDR1 is SGDLS and CDR2 is YYNGEE. The CDR3 contains 13 residues. This CDR3 is CASSVGSVTEAFF. CDR3 sequence (DNA): TGTGCCAGCAGCGTCGGGTCTGTTACTGAAGCTTTCTTT.

This clone was counted once. The chain couples TRBV2 to TRBJ1-1; possibly TRBD1 for D (6 bases). Germline CDR1 SNHLY, CDR2 FYNNEI. V lost 5 bases and J 0 bases, leaving 10 bases between the germline ends. This CDR3 is built from 14 residues. The CDR3 DNA reads as TGTGCCAGCAGTAGGGACACCTTGAACACTGAAGCTTTCTTT. This codes for CASSRDTLNTEAFF.

V gene TRBV6-5 combines with J gene TRBJ1-2; no clear D. Germline CDR1 reads MNHEY; CDR2 reads SVGAGI. The CDR3 loop spans 15 amino acids. With 0 bases removed from V and 7 bases from J, the gap between germline ends came to 15 bases. For the CDR3, the DNA is TGTGCCAGCAGTTACTCCTCGGCAGGCCGGGGTGGCTACACCTTC. It specifies CASSYSSAGRGGYTF.

The gene calls are TRBV19 and TRBJ1-2; the match to TRBD1 covers 9 bases. This CDR3 comprises 15 residues. Germline V gives CDR1 LNHDA, CDR2 SQIVND (reference sequence). V dropped 7 bases and J dropped 5; count of bases not matched to a gene: 11. The CDR3 reads CASTNFGQGKYGYTF. The CDR3 DNA follows: TGTGCCAGTACTAATTTTGGACAGGGGAAGTATGGCTACACCTTC.

J is TRBJ2-3 and V is TRBV6-2 or TRBV6-3; D is unclear. The CDR3 has 16 amino acids. The V and J ends lost 0 bases and 10 bases respectively, with 20 bases between them. The germline V gene has CDR1 MNHEY and CDR2 SVGEGT. The CDR3: CASSYSEVLPRHAQYF. In DNA, the CDR3 is TGTGCCAGCAGTTACTCCGAGGTCCTCCCTCGTCATGCGCAGTATTTT.

The rearrangement links TRBV30 to TRBJ1-5, with 9 positions matching TRBD1. Losses at the gene ends were 3 bases for V and 2 bases for J; bases not matched to a gene: 5. The CDR3 length is 15 residues. Germline assignment: CDR1 GTSNPN and CDR2 SVGIG (reference sequence). The CDR3 here is CAWRTGGQGNQPQHF. Here the CDR3 DNA reads TGTGCCTGGAGGACAGGGGGGCAGGGCAATCAGCCCCAGCATTTT.

The rearrangement joins TRBV4-1 to TRBJ1-2; 7 positions match TRBD1. V lost 1 base, J lost 7 bases, and 9 bases stayed unmatched. The CDR3 loop spans 15 amino acids. Germline CDR1 and CDR2: MGHRA and YSYEKL. The CDR3 bases are TGCGCCAGCAGCCAAGGACATGAGGGGGCTGGTGGCTACACCTTC. Encoded protein: CASSQGHEGAGGYTF.

The rearrangement links TRBV27 to TRBJ1-4; D unclear. Trimming took 4 bases from V and 0 from J, leaving 6 bases between them. CDR3 size: 14 residues. CDR1 is MNHEY and CDR2 is SMNVEV in the germline V gene (reference sequence). CDR3 DNA sequence: TGTGCCAGCAGTTACACCGCAACTAATGAAAAACTGTTTTTT. Translated, it gives CASSYTATNEKLFF. Based on the CDR3 plus reference TRBV27 and TRBJ1-4, the full variable domain is EAQVTQNPRYLITVTGKKLTVTCSQNMNHEYMSWYRQDPGLGLRQIYYSMNVEVTDKGDVPEGYKVSRKEKRNFPLILESPSPNQTSLYFCASSYTATNEKLFFGSGTQLSVL.

V usage is TRBV19 and J usage is TRBJ2-1; 8 bases fit TRBD1. The germline V gene has CDR1 LNHDA and CDR2 SQIVND (reference sequence). The junction had 7 bases not matched to a gene; V was cut back by 4 bases and J by 2 bases. The CDR3 loop spans 16 amino acids. The CDR3 coding sequence is TGTGCCAGTAGTACCTGGACAGGGTCGGCCTACAATGAGCAGTTCTTC. Protein: CASSTWTGSAYNEQFF.

V and J are TRBV9 and TRBJ2-7; D possibly corresponds to TRBD2 (6 bases). Trimming left V 4 bases short and J 2 bases short, with 13 bases between. The CDR3 consists of 14 residues. Germline V gene data show CDR1 as SGDLS and CDR2 as YYNGEE. CDR3 nucleotide sequence: TGTGCCAGCAGCTCCGGGACGGGAGCCTACGAGCAGTACTTC. Encoded protein: CASSSGTGAYEQYF.

V and J are TRBV6-4 and TRBJ2-1, with 10 bases that match TRBD1. Germline V gene lookup returns CDR1 MRHNA and CDR2 SNTAGT. The CDR3 loop spans 16 amino acids. The V gene end was trimmed by 0 bases and the J gene end by 5 bases; junction bases not matched to a gene: 4. The CDR3 spells CASSDSRDRGDNEQFF. CDR3 DNA sequence: TGTGCCAGCAGTGACTCGAGGGACAGGGGAGACAATGAGCAGTTCTTC.

The CDR3 spells CASSILPSGGNQPQHF. CDR3 DNA sequence: TGTGCCAGTAGTATCCTTCCCTCCGGGGGGAATCAGCCCCAGCATTTT. The J gene is TRBJ1-5, the V gene TRBV19; the D gene is possibly TRBD1 (5 bases). CDR3 length: 16 residues. Per germline, CDR1 LNHDA and CDR2 SQIVND (reference sequence). V was trimmed by 3 bases and J by 4 bases, leaving 16 bases between them. Full variable domain (missing parts from reference TRBV19 and TRBJ1-5): DGGITQSPKYLFRKEGQNVTLSCEQNLNHDAMYWYRQDPGQGLRLIYYSQIVNDFQKGDIAEGYSVSREKKESFPLTVTSAQKNPTAFYLCASSILPSGGNQPQHFGDGTRLSIL.

This chain joins TRBV19 and TRBJ2-6, with 7 positions matching TRBD1. V trimming: 8 bases; J trimming: 2 bases; junction bases outside the gene matches: 6. The CDR3 has 15 residues. Germline V gene lookup returns CDR1 LNHDA and CDR2 SQIVND (reference sequence). CDR3 nucleotides: TGTGCCAGTGGGATTCAGGGGGCTGGGGCCAACGTCCTGACTTTC. Protein sequence: CASGIQGAGANVLTF.

The V and J genes are TRBV27 and TRBJ2-7; possible D gene TRBD1, 6 bases. Germline assignment: CDR1 MNHEY and CDR2 SMNVEV (reference sequence). CDR3 size: 14 residues. Trimming cost V 1 base and J 4 bases, with 11 bases left between them. The CDR3 DNA follows: TGTGCCAGCAGTTTATTTACAGGGTCATACGAGCAGTACTTC. Translated: CASSLFTGSYEQYF.

This clone was detected only once. This chain joins TRBV2 and TRBJ2-5; TRBD2 matches 8 bases. From germline, CDR1 is SNHLY and CDR2 FYNNEI. CDR3 length equals 13 residues. Trimming at V came to 4 bases and at J to 4 bases, leaving 2 bases not matched to a gene. This chain's CDR3 is CASSGTSRETQYF. The CDR3 coding sequence is TGTGCCAGCAGTGGGACTAGCCGAGAGACCCAGTACTTC.

The chain couples TRBV7-2 to TRBJ1-6; 8 bases match TRBD1. The CDR3 sequence is 17 residues long. The germline CDR1 and CDR2 sequences are SGHTA and FQGNSA. The junction had 6 bases not matched to a gene; V was cut back by 5 bases and J by 0 bases. In DNA, the CDR3 is TGTGCCAGCAGCACGGACAGGGCGATCTCCTATAATTCACCCCTCCACTTT. Translation gives CASSTDRAISYNSPLHF. The full variable domain, in which reference TRBV7-2 and TRBJ1-6 provide the parts outside the CDR3, is GAGVSQSPSNKVTEKGKDVELRCDPISGHTALYWYRQSLGQGLEFLIYFQGNSAPDKSGLPSDRFSAERTGGSVSTLTIQRTQQEDSAVYLCASSTDRAISYNSPLHFGNGTRLTVT.

V and J are TRBV5-4 and TRBJ1-4; 9 nucleotides match TRBD1. With 2 bases clipped from V and 7 bases from J, the junction kept 6 bases outside the gene matches. Germline assignment: CDR1 SGHNT and CDR2 YYREEE (reference sequence). The CDR3 length is 15 residues. The CDR3: CASSLGNRGPEKLFF. In DNA, the CDR3 is TGTGCCAGCAGCTTAGGCAACAGGGGGCCTGAAAAACTGTTTTTT.

V and J are TRBV7-2 and TRBJ2-5, with 11 bases aligning to TRBD2. From germline, CDR1 is SGHTA and CDR2 FQGNSA. CDR3 length: 16 amino acids. With V trimmed by 5 bases and J by 5 bases, 10 bases remained unmatched. CDR3: CASSANSGGAGETQYF. The CDR3 region has the DNA TGTGCCAGCAGCGCGAATAGCGGGGGGGCCGGTGAGACCCAGTACTTC. Together with reference TRBV7-2 and TRBJ2-5, the CDR3 gives the full variable domain: GAGVSQSPSNKVTEKGKDVELRCDPISGHTALYWYRQSLGQGLEFLIYFQGNSAPDKSGLPSDRFSAERTGGSVSTLTIQRTQQEDSAVYLCASSANSGGAGETQYFGPGTRLLVL.

The genes are TRBV14 and TRBJ2-5; a weak D match, TRBD2 (5 bases). The CDR3 covers 15 residues. With 2 bases removed from V and 1 base from J, the gap between germline ends came to 11 bases. CDR1 is SGHDN and CDR2 is FVKESK in the germline V gene. The CDR3 loop is CASSQRSGSQETQYF. Here the CDR3 DNA reads TGTGCCAGCAGCCAAAGGTCGGGATCCCAAGAGACCCAGTACTTC.

This sequence joins TRBV6-5 and TRBJ2-7; tentative D call: TRBD1 (5 bases). The CDR3 contains 15 residues. Trimming pared 7 bases from V and 2 bases from J, leaving 18 bases between. The germline gives CDR1 MNHEY, CDR2 SVGAGI. CDR3 sequence: CASTKGPGRPYEQYF. The CDR3, as DNA: TGTGCCAGCACCAAGGGGCCAGGGCGTCCCTACGAGCAGTACTTC.

The rearrangement joins TRBV2 to TRBJ2-5, with 7 bases that match TRBD1. Trimming took 6 bases from V and 1 from J; bases not matched to a gene: 2. In germline, CDR1 is SNHLY, CDR2 FYNNEI. This CDR3 is built from 13 residues. For the CDR3, the DNA is TGTGCCAGCAGGGGACAGCCCCAAGAGACCCAGTACTTC. As protein: CASRGQPQETQYF.

This clone was seen just once. The chain joins TRBV4-3 to TRBJ2-5, with D possibly matching TRBD1 (5 bases). The germline CDR1 and CDR2 sequences are LGHNA and YSLEER. The CDR3 is 15 residues long. Trimming left V 0 bases short and J 5 bases short, with 13 bases between. The CDR3 sequence is CASSQDLRTSETQYF. CDR3 nucleotides: TGCGCCAGCAGCCAAGATCTTCGGACATCGGAGACCCAGTACTTC.

The V and J genes are TRBV6-2 or TRBV6-3 and TRBJ2-5, with a tentative D call TRBD2 (6 bases). This CDR3 is 15 amino acids long. Germline CDR1 is MNHEY and CDR2 is SVGEGT. The V and J ends lost 0 bases and 4 bases respectively, with 12 bases between them. CDR3 sequence reads: CASSYSWTNPETQYF. DNA for the CDR3: TGTGCCAGCAGTTACTCATGGACTAACCCAGAGACCCAGTACTTC.